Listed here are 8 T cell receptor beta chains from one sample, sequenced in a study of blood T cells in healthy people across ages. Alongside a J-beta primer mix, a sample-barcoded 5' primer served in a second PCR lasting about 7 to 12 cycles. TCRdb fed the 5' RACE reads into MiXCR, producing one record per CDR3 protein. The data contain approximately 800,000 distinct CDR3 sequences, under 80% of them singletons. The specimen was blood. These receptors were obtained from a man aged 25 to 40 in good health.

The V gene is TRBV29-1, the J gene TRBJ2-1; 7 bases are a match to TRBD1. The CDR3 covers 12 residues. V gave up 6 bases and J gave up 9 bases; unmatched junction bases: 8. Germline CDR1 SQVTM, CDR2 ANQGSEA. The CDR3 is CSVPEGAGEQFF. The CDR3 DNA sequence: TGCAGCGTCCCCGAGGGGGCTGGTGAGCAGTTCTTC.

CDR3 sequence (DNA): TGCAGCGTTGGGACAACTTATGGCTACACCTTC. Its translation: CSVGTTYGYTF. The gene calls are TRBV29-1 and TRBJ1-2; a possible D gene is TRBD1 (5 bases). This CDR3 has 11 amino acids. Trimming took 4 bases from V and 5 from J, leaving 8 bases between them. Germline V gene sequence: CDR1 SQVTM, CDR2 ANQGSEA.

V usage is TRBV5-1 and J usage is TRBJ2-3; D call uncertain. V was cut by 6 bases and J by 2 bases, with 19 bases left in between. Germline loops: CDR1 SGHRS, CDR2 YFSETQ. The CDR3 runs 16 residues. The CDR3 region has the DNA TGCGCCAGCAAAATGCTACCTCAAATTAACACAGATACGCAGTATTTT. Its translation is CASKMLPQINTDTQYF.

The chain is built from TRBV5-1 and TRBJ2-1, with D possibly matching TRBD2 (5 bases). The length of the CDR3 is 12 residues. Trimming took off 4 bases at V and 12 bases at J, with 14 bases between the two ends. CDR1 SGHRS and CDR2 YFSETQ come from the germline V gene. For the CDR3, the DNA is TGCGCCAGCAGCCCGGAGGACGTAGGGCAGTTCTTC. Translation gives CASSPEDVGQFF.

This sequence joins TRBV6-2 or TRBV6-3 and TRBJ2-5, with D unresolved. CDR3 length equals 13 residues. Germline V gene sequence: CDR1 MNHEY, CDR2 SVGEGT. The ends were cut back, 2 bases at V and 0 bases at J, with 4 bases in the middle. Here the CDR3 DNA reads TGTGCCAGCAGTTACGACTACCAAGAGACCCAGTACTTC. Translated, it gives CASSYDYQETQYF.

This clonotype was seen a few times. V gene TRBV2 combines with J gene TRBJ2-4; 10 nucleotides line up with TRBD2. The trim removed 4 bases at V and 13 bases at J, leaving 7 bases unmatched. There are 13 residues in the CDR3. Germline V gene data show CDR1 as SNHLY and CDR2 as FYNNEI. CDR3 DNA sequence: TGTGCCAGCAGTGGGGTAGCGGGGGGTGAGCAGTACTTC. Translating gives CASSGVAGGEQYF.

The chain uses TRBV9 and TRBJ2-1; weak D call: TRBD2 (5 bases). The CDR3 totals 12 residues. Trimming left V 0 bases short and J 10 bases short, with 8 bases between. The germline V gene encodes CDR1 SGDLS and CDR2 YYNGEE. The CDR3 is CASSVGGREQFF. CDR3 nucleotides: TGTGCCAGCAGCGTAGGAGGGCGGGAGCAGTTCTTC. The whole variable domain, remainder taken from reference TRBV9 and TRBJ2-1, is DSGVTQTPKHLITATGQRVTLRCSPRSGDLSVYWYQQSLDQGLQFLIQYYNGEERAKGNILERFSAQQFPDLHSELNLSSLELGDSALYFCASSVGGREQFFGPGTRLTVL.

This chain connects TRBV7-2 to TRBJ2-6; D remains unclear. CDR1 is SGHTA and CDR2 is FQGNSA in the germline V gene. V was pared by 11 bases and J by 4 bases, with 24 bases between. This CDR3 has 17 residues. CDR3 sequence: CAGTLISRIGGANVLTF. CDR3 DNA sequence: TGTGCCGGCACCCTTATAAGTCGTATCGGAGGGGCCAACGTCCTGACTTTC. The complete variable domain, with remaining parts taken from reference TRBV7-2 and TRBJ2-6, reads GAGVSQSPSNKVTEKGKDVELRCDPISGHTALYWYRQSLGQGLEFLIYFQGNSAPDKSGLPSDRFSAERTGGSVSTLTIQRTQQEDSAVYLCAGTLISRIGGANVLTFGAGSRLTVL.